This TCR beta chain was documented in a study of CD8+ T cells in alopecia areata. A single count supports this clone. TCR sequencing used cDNA made by reverse transcription of extracted RNA. Method: immunoSEQ multiplex PCR; TCRdb's copy keeps in-frame clones and lacks some. The sample lists about 120,000 clones; 35% to 40% were seen once. J was trimmed by 5 bases and V by 5 bases; bases with no gene match: 8. CDR3 length: 14 amino acids. CDR1 and CDR2 from the germline V gene are SGHTA and FQGTGA. The study team obtained lesional scalp punch biopsies and peripheral blood from alopecia areata patients. PBMC-derived CD4+ and CD8+ T cells were sorted.

This rearrangement joins TRBV7-3 to TRBJ2-5, with TRBD1 identical over 7 bases. The sequenced material came from CD4+ T cells sorted from blood. This receptor was obtained from a human donor with alopecia areata. CDR3 sequence (DNA): TGTGCCAGCAGCCGTTTAGGGGGCGAGGAGACCCAGTACTTC. As protein: CASSRLGGEETQYF.